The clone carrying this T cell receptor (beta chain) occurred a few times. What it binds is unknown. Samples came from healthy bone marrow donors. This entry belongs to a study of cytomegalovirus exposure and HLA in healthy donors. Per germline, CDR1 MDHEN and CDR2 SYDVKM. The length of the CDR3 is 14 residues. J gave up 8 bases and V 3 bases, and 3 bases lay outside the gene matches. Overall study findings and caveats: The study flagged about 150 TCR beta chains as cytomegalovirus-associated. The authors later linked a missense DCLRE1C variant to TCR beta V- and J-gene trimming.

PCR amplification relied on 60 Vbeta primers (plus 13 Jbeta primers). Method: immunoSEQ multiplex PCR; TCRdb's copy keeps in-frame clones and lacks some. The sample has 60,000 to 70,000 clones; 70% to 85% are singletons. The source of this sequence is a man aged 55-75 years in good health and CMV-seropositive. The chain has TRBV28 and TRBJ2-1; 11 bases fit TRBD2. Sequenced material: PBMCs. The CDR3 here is CASSFTSGGHEQFF. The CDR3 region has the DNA TGTGCCAGCAGTTTTACTAGCGGGGGTCATGAGCAGTTCTTC.